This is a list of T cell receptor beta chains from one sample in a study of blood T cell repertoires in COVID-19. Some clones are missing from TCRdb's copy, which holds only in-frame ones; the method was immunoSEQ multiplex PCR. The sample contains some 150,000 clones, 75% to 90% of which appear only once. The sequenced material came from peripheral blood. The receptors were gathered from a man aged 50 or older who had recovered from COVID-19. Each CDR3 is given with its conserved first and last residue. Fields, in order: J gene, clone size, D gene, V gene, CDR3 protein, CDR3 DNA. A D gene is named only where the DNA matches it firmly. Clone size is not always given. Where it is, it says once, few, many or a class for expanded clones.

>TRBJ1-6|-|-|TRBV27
CASTVGSSYNSPLHF
TGTGCCAGCACCGTTGGGAGCTCCTATAATTCACCCCTCCACTTT
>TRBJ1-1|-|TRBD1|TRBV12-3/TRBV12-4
CASSPQGAPEAFF
TGTGCCAGCAGTCCTCAGGGGGCCCCTGAAGCTTTCTTT
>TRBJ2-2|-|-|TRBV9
CASSPKSRLDSGELFF
TGTGCCAGCAGCCCGAAATCCCGACTAGATTCCGGGGAGCTGTTTTTT
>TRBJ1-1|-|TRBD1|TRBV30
CAWSKTGVHTEAFF
TGTGCCTGGAGTAAAACAGGGGTTCACACTGAAGCTTTCTTT
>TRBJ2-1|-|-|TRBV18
CASSPRGTPTLPMQFF
TGTGCCAGCTCACCACGCGGGACCCCGACGCTTCCGATGCAGTTCTTC
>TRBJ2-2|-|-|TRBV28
CASSLGGSGELFF
TGTGCCAGCAGTTTAGGGGGGAGCGGGGAGCTGTTTTTT
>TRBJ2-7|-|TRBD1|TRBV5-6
CASSLGQGTTYEQYF
TGTGCCAGCAGCTTGGGACAGGGGACAACCTACGAGCAGTACTTC
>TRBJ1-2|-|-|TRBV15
CATSRETGAYGYTF
TGTGCCACCAGCAGAGAAACAGGAGCATATGGCTACACCTTC
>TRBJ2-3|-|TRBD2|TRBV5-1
CASSFLLAGDGTDTQYF
TGCGCCAGCAGCTTCTTACTAGCGGGGGATGGGACAGATACGCAGTATTTT
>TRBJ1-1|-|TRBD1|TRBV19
CASSQGQMNTEAFF
TGTGCCAGTAGTCAGGGACAGATGAACACTGAAGCTTTCTTT
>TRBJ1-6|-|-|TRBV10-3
CAISESGHGSPLHF
TGTGCCATCAGTGAGTCCGGCCACGGGTCACCCCTCCACTTT
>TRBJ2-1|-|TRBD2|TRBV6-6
CASSQRGALSAGEQFF
TGTGCCAGCAGTCAGCGGGGGGCCCTCTCCGCGGGTGAGCAGTTCTTC
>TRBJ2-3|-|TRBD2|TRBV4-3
CASSLSGGATDTQYF
TGCGCCAGCAGCCTTAGCGGGGGGGCAACAGATACGCAGTATTTT
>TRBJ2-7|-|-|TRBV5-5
CASSAGYEQYF
TGTGCCAGCAGCGCGGGATACGAGCAGTACTTC
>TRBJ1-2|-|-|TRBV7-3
CASSLYRESGYTF
TGTGCCAGCAGCCTATACAGGGAGAGTGGCTACACCTTC
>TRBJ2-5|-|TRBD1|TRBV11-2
CASSLDWTGRVTQYF
TGTGCCAGCAGCTTAGATTGGACAGGGCGCGTGACCCAGTACTTC
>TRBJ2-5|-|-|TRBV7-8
CASSLEDTAYQETQYF
TGTGCCAGCAGCTTAGAGGACACGGCCTACCAAGAGACCCAGTACTTC
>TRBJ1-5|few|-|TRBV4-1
CASSQGLEGRNQPQHF
TGCGCCAGCAGCCAAGGGTTGGAGGGTCGCAATCAGCCCCAGCATTTT
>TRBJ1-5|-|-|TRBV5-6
CASSLRGSNQPQHF
TGTGCCAGCAGCTTGAGAGGTAGCAATCAGCCCCAGCATTTT
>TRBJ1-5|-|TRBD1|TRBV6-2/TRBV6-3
CASSYIRDRGIQPQHF
TGTGCCAGCAGTTACATCCGGGACAGGGGTATACAGCCCCAGCATTTT
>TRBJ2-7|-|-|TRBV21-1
CASSNPSYPGGLREQYF
TGTGCCAGCAGCAACCCATCGTATCCAGGAGGGTTGAGAGAGCAGTACTTC
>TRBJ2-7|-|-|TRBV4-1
CASSRTVNYEQYF
TGCGCCAGCAGCCGGACAGTGAACTACGAGCAGTACTTC
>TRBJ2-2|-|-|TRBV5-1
CASSLGGKDTGELFF
TGCGCCAGCAGCTTGGGAGGGAAAGACACCGGGGAGCTGTTTTTT
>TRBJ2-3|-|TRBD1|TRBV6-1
CASSGPGQGRTDTQYF
TGTGCCAGCAGTGGACCGGGACAGGGGCGCACAGATACGCAGTATTTT
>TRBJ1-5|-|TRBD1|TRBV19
CASSISRGRQPQHF
TGTGCCAGTAGTATCTCCAGGGGGCGGCAGCCCCAGCATTTT
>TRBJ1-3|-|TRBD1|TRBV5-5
CASGRTGGFSGNTIYF
TGTGCCAGCGGAAGGACAGGGGGTTTCTCTGGAAACACCATATATTTT
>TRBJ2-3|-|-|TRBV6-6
CASSQRGTLEFTDTQYF
TGTGCCAGCAGTCAACGGGGGACTCTAGAATTCACAGATACGCAGTATTTT
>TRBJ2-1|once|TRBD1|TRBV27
CASSFGTGGGNEQFF
TGTGCCAGCAGTTTCGGGACAGGGGGGGGCAATGAGCAGTTCTTC
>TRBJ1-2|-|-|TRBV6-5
CASTGGYGYTF
TGTGCCAGCACAGGAGGCTATGGCTACACCTTC
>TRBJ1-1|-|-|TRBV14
CASSHNTGYNTEAFF
TGTGCCAGCAGCCACAACACAGGGTATAACACTGAAGCTTTCTTT
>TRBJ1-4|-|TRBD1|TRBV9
CASSVGQGEGEKLFF
TGTGCCAGCAGCGTAGGGCAGGGGGAAGGAGAAAAACTGTTTTTT
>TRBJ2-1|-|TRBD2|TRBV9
CASSVKSPGLAGGNEQFF
TGTGCCAGCAGCGTAAAGTCCCCGGGACTAGCGGGGGGGAATGAGCAGTTCTTC
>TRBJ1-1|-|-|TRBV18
CASSRDRRTEAFF
TGTGCCAGCTCACGGGATCGGCGGACAGAAGCTTTCTTT
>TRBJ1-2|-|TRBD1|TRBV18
CASSPGPGTGLGYGYTF
TGTGCCAGCTCACCCGGCCCCGGGACAGGGCTCGGCTATGGCTACACCTTC
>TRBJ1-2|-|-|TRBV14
CASSQDGTLANYGYTF
TGTGCCAGCAGCCAAGACGGGACTTTAGCTAACTATGGCTACACCTTC
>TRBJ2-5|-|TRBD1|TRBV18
CASSPNRGPQETQYF
TGTGCCAGCTCACCAAACAGGGGGCCGCAAGAGACCCAGTACTTC
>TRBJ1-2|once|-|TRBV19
CASNHPGTIRANYGYTF
TGTGCCAGTAATCATCCCGGGACTATAAGGGCCAACTATGGCTACACCTTC
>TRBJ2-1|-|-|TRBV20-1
CSAWPYNEQFF
TGCAGTGCATGGCCCTACAATGAGCAGTTCTTC
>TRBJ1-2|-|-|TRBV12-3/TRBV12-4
CASSFSGAGYTF
TGTGCCAGCAGTTTTTCAGGGGCTGGCTACACCTTC
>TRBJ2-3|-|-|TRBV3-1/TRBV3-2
CASSQANRGRGGTDTQYF
TGTGCCAGCAGCCAAGCTAACCGAGGGCGGGGAGGCACAGATACGCAGTATTTT
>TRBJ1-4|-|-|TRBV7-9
CASSSSLTTNEKLFF
TGTGCCAGCAGCTCCTCACTCACAACTAATGAAAAACTGTTTTTT
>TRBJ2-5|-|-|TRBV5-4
CASSRQETQYF
TGTGCCAGCAGCCGCCAAGAGACCCAGTACTTC
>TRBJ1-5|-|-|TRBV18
CASSQFIILGAESNQPQHF
TGTGCCAGCTCCCAATTTATTATTTTGGGGGCAGAGTCCAATCAGCCCCAGCATTTT
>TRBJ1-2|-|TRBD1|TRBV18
CASSQINYDRVAPNYGYTF
TGTGCCAGCTCACAAATCAACTATGACAGGGTAGCGCCAAACTATGGCTACACCTTC
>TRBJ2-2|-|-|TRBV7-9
CASSSRSGGANTGELFF
TGTGCCAGCAGCTCCAGGTCTGGCGGGGCGAACACCGGGGAGCTGTTTTTT
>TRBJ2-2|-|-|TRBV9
CASSPGGGNTGELFF
TGTGCCAGCAGCCCCGGCGGAGGCAACACCGGGGAGCTGTTTTTT
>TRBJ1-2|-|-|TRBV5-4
CASSLGTAQNYGYTF
TGTGCCAGCAGCTTGGGGACAGCACAAAACTATGGCTACACCTTC
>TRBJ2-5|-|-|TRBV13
CASSLRTTYQETQYF
TGTGCCAGCAGCTTACGGACAACGTACCAAGAGACCCAGTACTTC
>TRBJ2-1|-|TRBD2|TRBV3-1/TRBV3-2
CASSQDLGLASQTQFF
TGTGCCAGCAGCCAAGATCTCGGACTAGCGAGTCAAACACAGTTCTTC
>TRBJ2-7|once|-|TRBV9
CASSVADGRYEQYF
TGTGCCAGCAGCGTAGCTGATGGGCGTTACGAGCAGTACTTC
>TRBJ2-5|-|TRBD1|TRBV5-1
CASKYDRAKETQYF
TGCGCCAGCAAATACGACAGGGCTAAAGAGACCCAGTACTTC
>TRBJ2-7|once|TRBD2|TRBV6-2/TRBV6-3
CASSYAYSGTSGSYEQYF
TGTGCCAGCAGTTACGCTTACTCCGGGACTAGCGGCTCCTACGAGCAGTACTTC
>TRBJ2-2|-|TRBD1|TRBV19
CASSSRPTGLNTGELFF
TGTGCCAGTAGTTCACGACCGACAGGGCTGAACACCGGGGAGCTGTTTTTT
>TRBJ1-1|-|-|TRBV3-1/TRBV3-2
CASSQDSRRQVAFF
TGTGCCAGCAGCCAAGATTCCCGACGACAGGTAGCTTTCTTT
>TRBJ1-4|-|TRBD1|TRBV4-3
CASSWGTGQENEKLFF
TGCGCCAGCTCCTGGGGGACGGGACAGGAAAATGAAAAACTGTTTTTT
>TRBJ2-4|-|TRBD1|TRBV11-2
CASSGNRGAGQYF
TGTGCCAGCAGCGGCAACAGGGGTGCGGGTCAGTACTTC
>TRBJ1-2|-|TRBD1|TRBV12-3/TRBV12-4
CASRYQGARAF
TGTGCCAGCAGATATCAGGGGGCGAGGGCCTTC
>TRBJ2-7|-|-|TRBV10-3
CAISGAWASRAGKSSYEQYF
TGTGCCATCAGTGGCGCATGGGCTTCTAGGGCGGGCAAGAGCTCCTACGAGCAGTACTTC
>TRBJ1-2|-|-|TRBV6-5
CASTPGAINYGYTF
TGTGCCAGCACCCCAGGGGCGATTAACTATGGCTACACCTTC
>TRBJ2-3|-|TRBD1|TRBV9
CASSVGDGTGLPNTDTQYF
TGTGCCAGCAGCGTAGGGGACGGGACAGGACTTCCCAACACAGATACGCAGTATTTT